The following is a T cell receptor (beta chain) sequence with its context. Its antigen is still unknown. The sample belongs to a study of Ad26.COV2.S vaccination and SARS-CoV-2 variants. At the level of the study: Ad26.COV2.S shots went into the muscle once or twice, 56 days apart. Findings and caveats of the study: An underestimation of total T cell responses may have resulted from the TCR breadth and depth analyses.

Some clones are missing from TCRdb's copy, which holds only in-frame ones; the method was immunoSEQ multiplex PCR. Of 380,000 or so clones listed, roughly 90% are singletons. Germline V gene data show CDR1 as SEHNR and CDR2 as FQNEAQ (reference sequence). The CDR3 consists of 13 residues. V was cut by 5 bases and J by 3 bases, with 10 bases left in between. The treatment denotes: 19 received Ad26.COV2.S at low or high dose, single or two shots; five or six received placebo; per-sample allocation not given. Repertoires come from day 63 after the first vaccine or placebo injection. Whoever gave the sample was an adult aged 18-55 years in Boston. Vaccination employed an Ad26 vector expressing the Wuhan-strain SARS-CoV-2 spike.

The gene calls are TRBV7-9 and TRBJ2-5; D is uncertain. The sequenced sample was peripheral blood, obtained in a trial of Ad26.COV2.S vaccine versus placebo. The receptor was derived from a person aged 18 to 65 who received the Ad26.COV2.S COVID-19 vaccine or a placebo. CDR3 amino acids: CASSATREETQYF. Here the CDR3 DNA reads TGTGCCAGCAGCGCCACCAGAGAAGAGACCCAGTACTTC.